A selection of T cell receptor beta chains follows, all from one sample in a study of radiation and T cells in renal cell carcinoma. Profiling relied on immunoSEQ multiplex PCR, and the TCRdb table lists in-frame clones only, not all of them. The profile shows roughly 130,000 clones, about 81% of them singletons. The starting material was blood, obtained from a patient whose treatment included radiotherapy and nephrectomy. These receptors originate from an older woman with renal cell carcinoma. The CDR3 runs from the conserved cysteine through the conserved F or W. Each record gives: D gene, J gene, clone size, V gene, CDR3 protein, CDR3 DNA. D genes are given only for firm matches. Size tells how often a clone was seen (once, few, many) or the class of an expanded clone, and some rows leave it out.

>-|TRBJ2-6|-|TRBV19
CASSLLTGPSGANVLTF
TGTGCCAGTAGCCTACTAACAGGGCCCTCTGGGGCCAACGTCCTGACTTTC
>-|TRBJ1-2|few|TRBV18
CASSPTTGPLESYGYTF
TGTGCCAGCTCACCCACGACGGGACCCCTAGAAAGCTATGGCTACACCTTC
>-|TRBJ2-7|-|TRBV2
CASSEALGRTREQYF
TGTGCCAGCAGTGAAGCGCTGGGGCGGACCCGCGAGCAGTACTTC
>-|TRBJ2-7|-|TRBV29-1
CSVEGGHAGSSYEQYF
TGCAGCGTTGAAGGCGGCCACGCAGGTTCCTCCTACGAGCAGTACTTC
>-|TRBJ1-2|few|TRBV5-1
CASSLAPQTYGYTF
TGCGCCAGCAGCTTGGCCCCGCAAACCTATGGCTACACCTTC
>-|TRBJ1-3|-|TRBV9
CASSVGGGSGNTIYF
TGTGCCAGCAGCGTAGGAGGCGGCTCTGGAAACACCATATATTTT
>TRBD1|TRBJ1-5|-|TRBV28
CASSSFQGVYQPQHF
TGTGCCAGCAGTTCATTTCAGGGGGTCTATCAGCCCCAGCATTTT
>TRBD1|TRBJ2-1|few|TRBV5-1
CASSSGQGDKQFF
TGCGCCAGCAGCTCCGGGCAGGGGGATAAGCAGTTCTTC
>-|TRBJ1-2|-|TRBV6-1
CASSPEGSFNGYTF
TGTGCCAGCAGTCCCGAAGGGTCCTTTAATGGCTACACCTTC
>TRBD2|TRBJ2-3|-|TRBV27
CASSLGASGRFSTDTQYF
TGTGCCAGCAGTTTAGGGGCTAGCGGGAGGTTTAGCACAGATACGCAGTATTTT
>TRBD1|TRBJ1-1|-|TRBV6-4
CASRMGTGEAFF
TGTGCCAGCAGGATGGGGACAGGTGAAGCTTTCTTT
>TRBD1|TRBJ2-7|-|TRBV6-1
CASSASGTAYEQYF
TGTGCCAGCAGCGCTTCCGGGACAGCCTACGAGCAGTACTTC
>-|TRBJ1-1|many|TRBV7-2
CASSFGKTEAFF
TGTGCCAGCAGCTTCGGTAAGACTGAAGCTTTCTTT
>-|TRBJ1-3|-|TRBV4-3
CASSQDGGTGNTIYF
TGCGCCAGCAGCCAAGATGGGGGGACTGGAAACACCATATATTTT
>TRBD1|TRBJ1-2|once|TRBV29-1
CSVEDRASYTF
TGCAGCGTCGAGGACAGGGCAAGCTACACCTTC
>-|TRBJ1-5|-|TRBV6-1
CASSDVFSNQPQHF
TGTGCCAGCAGTGATGTGTTTAGCAATCAGCCCCAGCATTTT
>-|TRBJ1-3|-|TRBV15
CATSREPLRQGTGNTIYF
TGTGCCACCAGCAGGGAACCCCTAAGACAAGGGACTGGAAACACCATATATTTT
>-|TRBJ2-2|-|TRBV6-6
CASRGERARTGELFF
TGTGCCAGCAGAGGGGAGCGGGCCCGCACCGGGGAGCTGTTTTTT
>-|TRBJ1-1|few|TRBV5-4
CASSLGGASNTEAFF
TGTGCCAGCAGCTTGGGGGGAGCGTCGAACACTGAAGCTTTCTTT
>-|TRBJ2-7|-|TRBV5-1
CASSLLQGQSSYEQYF
TGCGCCAGCAGCTTACTGCAGGGTCAATCCTCCTACGAGCAGTACTTC
>-|TRBJ1-2|few|TRBV18
CASSPPSLSNYGYTF
TGTGCCAGCTCACCACCTTCGTTATCTAACTATGGCTACACCTTC
>TRBD2|TRBJ2-2|-|TRBV5-4
CASSFPSGVTGELFF
TGTGCCAGCAGCTTCCCTAGCGGGGTCACCGGGGAGCTGTTTTTT
>-|TRBJ2-1|-|TRBV19
CASSILWGEQFF
TGTGCCAGTAGTATACTCTGGGGTGAGCAGTTCTTC
>-|TRBJ2-5|-|TRBV5-4
CASSAPNRAQETQYF
TGTGCCAGCAGCGCGCCCAACAGGGCACAAGAGACCCAGTACTTC
>TRBD1|TRBJ2-3|once|TRBV27
CASRIEGAGSTDTQYF
TGTGCCAGCAGGATAGAGGGGGCGGGTAGCACAGATACGCAGTATTTT
>TRBD1|TRBJ1-1|once|TRBV27
CASSPNPRDRVRTEAFF
TGTGCCAGCAGTCCGAACCCCCGGGACAGGGTGCGCACTGAAGCTTTCTTT